The 10 T cell receptor beta chains listed next were all sequenced from one sample in a study of blood T cell repertoires in COVID-19. Sequenced by immunoSEQ multiplex PCR; TCRdb stores in-frame clones only, minus some. In the table there are some 490,000 clones, 70% to 90% of which are singletons. Material for sequencing was peripheral blood. The origin of the receptors is a human donor in a cohort sampled during active COVID-19.

The chain recombines TRBV14 with TRBJ2-7; 7 nucleotides align to TRBD1. The CDR3 spans 16 residues. The germline V gene encodes CDR1 SGHDN and CDR2 FVKESK. J gave up 4 bases and V 0 bases, and 9 bases lay outside the gene matches. Here the CDR3 DNA reads TGTGCCAGCAGCCAAGAGATAGGTCAGGGGGTTTACGAGCAGTACTTC. Translated: CASSQEIGQGVYEQYF.

The chain combines TRBV6-6 with TRBJ2-3; tentatively, D is TRBD1 (6 bases). Per germline, CDR1 MNHNY and CDR2 SVGAGI (reference sequence). The CDR3 runs to 15 residues. Trimming removed 10 bases from V and 8 bases from J, with 25 bases in between. As DNA, the CDR3 is TGTGCCACCAAATATACCGACAGGCGCCGGGGTACGCAGTATTTT. As protein: CATKYTDRRRGTQYF.

The rearrangement links TRBV10-3 to TRBJ2-3; 8 bases are shared with TRBD2. The CDR3 has 14 amino acids. V lost 10 bases and J lost 1; bases outside the gene matches: 7. The germline V gene encodes CDR1 ENHRY and CDR2 SYGVKD. This chain's CDR3 is CATNQLAGTDTQYF. DNA of the CDR3: TGTGCCACGAATCAACTAGCGGGCACAGATACGCAGTATTTT.

CDR3 protein: CASSSSSIENNSPLHF. Written as DNA, the CDR3 is TGTGCCAGCAGTTCGTCGAGTATAGAAAATAATTCACCCCTCCACTTT. V usage is TRBV28 and J usage is TRBJ1-6; D not certain. The V and J ends lost 4 bases and 5 bases respectively, with 15 bases between them. Germline CDR1 MDHEN, CDR2 SYDVKM. There are 16 residues in the CDR3.

The chain carries TRBV19 and TRBJ2-7, with 8 bases matching TRBD2. Germline-derived CDR1 and CDR2 are LNHDA and SQIVND (reference sequence). The CDR3 is 14 amino acids. V shed 6 bases, J shed 2 bases, and the junction held 6 bases outside the gene matches. CDR3 region: CASSPGGPTYEQYF. The DNA for the CDR3 is TGTGCCAGTAGCCCGGGGGGGCCCACCTACGAGCAGTACTTC.

The CDR3 DNA sequence: TGTGCCAGCAGCTGGGGGACAGGGAGGAACAATGAGCAGTTCTTC. This sequence encodes CASSWGTGRNNEQFF. This chain links TRBV7-9 with TRBJ2-1; TRBD1 matches 9 bases. The CDR3 is 15 amino acids. J gave up 5 bases and V 4 bases, and 6 bases lay outside the gene matches. Germline assignment: CDR1 SEHNR and CDR2 FQNEAQ (reference sequence).

The V gene is TRBV2, the J gene TRBJ1-2; 8 positions match TRBD1. Trimming at V came to 7 bases and at J to 7 bases, leaving 14 bases not matched to a gene. Germline CDR1 and CDR2: SNHLY and FYNNEI. CDR3 length equals 15 residues. CDR3 sequence reads: CASNGINRGMSGYTF. CDR3 sequence (DNA): TGTGCCAGCAATGGTATAAACAGGGGGATGAGTGGCTACACCTTC.

There are a few counts of this clone. The J gene is TRBJ1-1, the V gene TRBV20-1, with TRBD1 matching 7 bases. The trim removed 3 bases at V and 4 bases at J, leaving 5 bases unmatched. The germline V gene has CDR1 DFQATT and CDR2 SNEGSKA (reference sequence). CDR3 length: 13 residues. CDR3 protein: CSASSNRGTEAFF. In DNA, the CDR3 is TGCAGTGCTAGTTCGAACAGGGGCACTGAAGCTTTCTTT.

The V gene is TRBV27, the J gene TRBJ2-1; the D gene is possibly TRBD2 (7 bases). This CDR3 has 15 amino acids. CDR1 MNHEY and CDR2 SMNVEV come from the germline V gene (reference sequence). V was clipped by 8 bases and J by 4 bases, with 18 bases between them. CDR3 region: CASVPRGALYNEQFF. The CDR3 DNA follows: TGTGCCAGCGTCCCACGGGGGGCCCTATACAATGAGCAGTTCTTC.

On this clone itself: One end of the junction fails to match germline, which may point to a read error. V is TRBV12-3 or TRBV12-4 and J is TRBJ2-1; 9 bases fit TRBD1. The CDR3 consists of 11 residues. The CDR3 DNA follows: TGTGCCAGCAGCCACTCGACAGGGGGGATCTTC. It yields the protein CASSHSTGGIF.